This record covers a single T cell receptor (beta chain). Its antigen is unidentified. These data belong to a study of OX40 agonist ivuxolimab in advanced cancers. Background on the study: An anti-OX40 (CD134) antibody with agonistic activity, ivuxolimab, was administered to patients. Patients were dosed intravenously with ivuxolimab at 0.01 to 10 mg/kg every 2 weeks. Patients treated during dose escalation were battling hepatocellular carcinoma, melanoma, renal cell or head and neck cancer.

Assay: immunoSEQ multiplex PCR; the TCRdb copy retains only in-frame clones and omits some. The sample lists 55,000 to 85,000 clones; 91% were seen once. Study-wide points: Averaged across samples, CD8+ T cells carried more expanded clones than CD4+ did.

This clonotype originated in an adult with an advanced solid tumor such as melanoma, head and neck, liver or kidney cancer. The specimen comprised CD4+ or CD8+ T cells sorted from blood, sampled in a trial of the OX40 agonist ivuxolimab.

CDR3 DNA: TGTGCCAGCAGTTTTGGCGTCTATGGCTACACCTTC. The encoded protein is CASSFGVYGYTF. V gene TRBV6-1 combines with J gene TRBJ1-2, with D hard to call. CDR3 length equals 12 residues. V lost 5 bases and J lost 4, with 8 bases in between. CDR1 is MNHNS, CDR2 SASEGT, per germline.